The entry below describes one T cell receptor beta chain. Sequencing was performed with immunoSEQ multiplex PCR; in TCRdb, only in-frame clones are kept and a portion is missing. The sample gives more than 75,000 clones, just over 90% of which show up once; more than 0.6% is in the top ten. This entry comes from a study of OX40 agonist ivuxolimab in advanced cancers. The CDR3 has 14 residues. The V and J ends lost 5 bases and 2 bases respectively, with 10 bases between them. Germline loops: CDR1 LGHNA, CDR2 YSLEER. Sequencing used CD4+ or CD8+ T cells sorted from blood, obtained in a trial of the OX40 agonist ivuxolimab. This TCR was sampled from an adult with an advanced solid tumor such as melanoma, head and neck, liver or kidney cancer. This sequence joins TRBV4-3 and TRBJ2-1; D is possibly TRBD1 (5 bases). CDR3 sequence (DNA): TGCGCCAGCAGCACCTCGACAGCCTACAATGAGCAGTTCTTC. Residues: CASSTSTAYNEQFF.